The 29 T cell receptor beta chains reported below all come from one sample, sequenced in a study of blood T cell repertoires in COVID-19. TCRdb's copy holds only in-frame clones and misses some; the assay was immunoSEQ multiplex PCR. Here the sample spans about 260,000 clones, around 86% being singletons. Sample: peripheral blood. The receptors originated from a woman in her sixties with COVID-19, enrolled during active disease.

V is TRBV18 and J is TRBJ1-3; 8 nucleotides agree with TRBD1. This CDR3 is 15 amino acids long. Trimming cost V 8 bases and J 0 bases; bases outside gene matches: 6. Germline lookup yields CDR1 KGHSH and CDR2 LQKENI. The CDR3 DNA follows: TGTGCCAGCACGACAGGGGTCCGCTCTGGAAACACCATATATTTT. Protein product: CASTTGVRSGNTIYF.

The chain carries TRBV27 and TRBJ2-7, with TRBD1 matching 8 bases. Germline V CDR1 and CDR2: MNHEY, SMNVEV (reference sequence). This CDR3 is 14 amino acids long. V lost 8 bases and J lost 4; bases outside the gene matches: 10. The CDR3 here is CASGWTGPLYEQYF. The CDR3 DNA follows: TGTGCCAGCGGGTGGACAGGGCCTTTGTACGAGCAGTACTTC.

Written as DNA, the CDR3 is TGTGCCAGCAGCTTCGGACTAGCGGGAGCGTACACCGGGGAGCTGTTTTTT. Its protein product is CASSFGLAGAYTGELFF. The genes are TRBV5-8 and TRBJ2-2, with 13 bases fitting TRBD2. Germline V gives CDR1 SGHTS, CDR2 YDEGEE. The J segment lost 3 bases and the V segment lost 2 bases, leaving 4 bases of the junction unmatched. This CDR3 contains 17 residues.

This sequence joins TRBV5-6 and TRBJ1-1; a weak D match, TRBD1 (5 bases). The CDR3 totals 13 residues. Looked up from germline, CDR1 is SGHDT and CDR2 is YYEEEE. V was shortened by 3 bases and J by 4 bases, with 10 bases between the two germline ends. CDR3 bases: TGTGCCAGCAGCTACGGGGGTTCCACTGAAGCTTTCTTT. Protein sequence: CASSYGGSTEAFF.

This sequence joins TRBV24-1 and TRBJ2-7; 7 bases align to TRBD1. V was pared by 4 bases and J by 8 bases, with 7 bases of the junction left unmatched. Germline loops: CDR1 KGHDR, CDR2 SFDVKD. This CDR3 spans 13 amino acids. CDR3 nucleotide sequence: TGTGCCACCAGTGACCGGGGACAGTTGAAGCAGTACTTC. Its translation: CATSDRGQLKQYF.

The rearrangement joins TRBV29-1 to TRBJ2-3, with a tentative D call TRBD2 (6 bases). There are 16 residues in the CDR3. CDR1 and CDR2 from the germline V gene are SQVTM and ANQGSEA. V was pared by 2 bases and J by 0 bases, with 15 bases between. CDR3 sequence reads: CSVERGGGTSTDTQYF. The DNA for the CDR3 is TGCAGCGTTGAAAGGGGAGGAGGTACTAGCACAGATACGCAGTATTTT.

The chain is built from TRBV28 and TRBJ1-6; D possibly corresponds to TRBD1 (5 bases). Germline V gives CDR1 MDHEN, CDR2 SYDVKM. CDR3 size: 16 residues. V was cut by 8 bases and J by 9 bases, with 23 bases left in between. In nucleotides, the CDR3 is TGTGCCAGCCATCGTGCCGTGGGGGGAACGGCTTCACCCCTCCACTTT. Residues: CASHRAVGGTASPLHF.

The chain employs TRBV18 and TRBJ1-1, with D maybe TRBD1 (5 bases). Germline loops: CDR1 KGHSH, CDR2 LQKENI. V dropped 3 bases and J dropped 1 base, with 12 bases sitting between them. The CDR3 has 15 amino acids. CDR3 loop: CASSPNGTPNTEAFF. The CDR3 DNA reads as TGTGCCAGCTCACCTAACGGGACTCCGAACACTGAAGCTTTCTTT.

This sequence joins TRBV5-8 and TRBJ2-7, with TRBD2 matching 12 bases. The CDR3 is made up of 15 amino acids. With V trimmed by 4 bases and J by 6 bases, 8 bases remained unmatched. Germline V gene sequence: CDR1 SGHTS, CDR2 YDEGEE. CDR3 DNA: TGTGCCAGCAGCCCCCTAGCGGGAGGGCCAGGCGAGCAGTACTTC. It is translated as CASSPLAGGPGEQYF.

The rearrangement uses TRBV7-7 and TRBJ2-2; TRBD2 aligns across 11 bases. Germline V gene lookup returns CDR1 SSHAT and CDR2 FNYEAQ (reference sequence). Trimming removed 4 bases from V and 13 bases from J; junction bases left unmatched: 14. The CDR3 consists of 16 residues. DNA of the CDR3: TGTGCCAGCAGCTCGTTGGGCCCGTCACTAGCGGGAGCGCTGTTTTTT. This codes for CASSSLGPSLAGALFF.

The genes are TRBV5-1 and TRBJ2-2; 10 bases are shared with TRBD1. The germline V gene has CDR1 SGHRS and CDR2 YFSETQ. V was pared by 4 bases and J by 3 bases, with 9 bases of the junction left unmatched. CDR3 length: 17 residues. This CDR3 is CASSGMTGGSDTGELFF. DNA of the CDR3: TGCGCCAGCAGCGGAATGACAGGGGGCTCGGACACCGGGGAGCTGTTTTTT.

CDR3 sequence (DNA): TGTGCCACCAGCAGAGGAGGGCCTAATGAAAAACTGTTTTTT. This encodes CATSRGGPNEKLFF. This chain joins TRBV15 and TRBJ1-4; D is unclear. The length of the CDR3 is 14 residues. Germline V gives CDR1 LNHNV, CDR2 YYDKDF (reference sequence). V lost 1 base and J lost 3, with 6 bases in between.

This chain links TRBV6-5 with TRBJ2-7, with 7 bases that match TRBD2. The CDR3 has 12 residues. The V gene end was trimmed by 6 bases and the J gene end by 2 bases; junction bases not matched to a gene: 1. Germline loops: CDR1 MNHEY, CDR2 SVGAGI. CDR3 sequence: CASRRETYEQYF. CDR3 in DNA: TGTGCCAGCAGGCGGGAGACCTACGAGCAGTACTTC.

The chain links TRBV18 to TRBJ1-2; TRBD1 matches 10 bases. There are 13 residues in the CDR3. The germline gives CDR1 KGHSH, CDR2 LQKENI. J lost 3 bases, V lost 8 bases, and 3 bases had no gene match. The CDR3 protein is CASQDRGDYGYTF. The CDR3 nucleotides read TGTGCCAGCCAGGACAGGGGGGACTATGGCTACACCTTC.

The rearrangement uses TRBV18 and TRBJ1-1; D is perhaps TRBD1 (5 bases). With 3 bases removed from V and 0 bases from J, the gap between germline ends came to 8 bases. The CDR3 extends over 14 amino acids. Germline values: CDR1 KGHSH, CDR2 LQKENI. CDR3 DNA sequence: TGTGCCAGCTCACCCCAGGGTATGAACACTGAAGCTTTCTTT. Residues: CASSPQGMNTEAFF.

V gene TRBV30 combines with J gene TRBJ1-6; D might be TRBD1 (5 bases). The CDR3 is 14 residues long. Deletions cut 5 bases from V and 12 bases from J, with 20 bases between. Germline CDR1 and CDR2: GTSNPN and SVGIG (reference sequence). The CDR3 DNA follows: TGTGCCTGGCACGGGACTACTGCATCCTTACCCCTCCACTTT. Its protein product is CAWHGTTASLPLHF. The variable domain in full, with the rest retrieved from reference TRBV30 and TRBJ1-6, is SQTIHQWPATLVQPVGSPLSLECTVEGTSNPNLYWYRQAAGRGLQLLFYSVGIGQISSEVPQNLSASRPQDRQFILSSKKLLLSDSGFYLCAWHGTTASLPLHFGNGTRLTVT.

This clone was seen just once. The V and J genes are TRBV28 and TRBJ2-1, with D possibly matching TRBD1 (6 bases). V lost 7 bases and J 2 bases, leaving 21 bases between the germline ends. The germline CDR1 and CDR2 sequences are MDHEN and SYDVKM. CDR3 size: 17 residues. CDR3 sequence (DNA): TGTGCCAGCACGACCTACCTTGGGACAAAGACCTACAATGAGCAGTTCTTC. Translating it yields CASTTYLGTKTYNEQFF. Drawing the rest from reference TRBV28 and TRBJ2-1, the complete variable domain is DVKVTQSSRYLVKRTGEKVFLECVQDMDHENMFWYRQDPGLGLRLIYFSYDVKMKEKGDIPEGYSVSREKKERFSLILESASTNQTSMYLCASTTYLGTKTYNEQFFGPGTRLTVL.

This chain joins TRBV19 and TRBJ1-2; TRBD1 matches at 7 bases. Unmatched junction bases numbered 4, after V lost 6 bases and J lost 3 bases. CDR1 is LNHDA and CDR2 is SQIVND in the germline V gene (reference sequence). The CDR3 runs 13 residues. CDR3 residues: CASSDRVDYGYTF. DNA of the CDR3: TGTGCCAGTAGCGACAGGGTGGACTATGGCTACACCTTC.

The genes are TRBV5-1 and TRBJ2-7, with 15 nucleotides matching TRBD2. The CDR3 is 16 residues long. V shed 2 bases, J shed 7 bases, and the junction held 7 bases outside the gene matches. Per germline, CDR1 SGHRS and CDR2 YFSETQ. Written as DNA, the CDR3 is TGCGCCAGCAGCTTCCGGACTAGCGGGAGGGCAGAAGAGCAGTACTTC. Translating it yields CASSFRTSGRAEEQYF.

This chain joins TRBV20-1 and TRBJ2-3; 9 nucleotides line up with TRBD2. Germline V gene lookup returns CDR1 DFQATT and CDR2 SNEGSKA (reference sequence). Trimming took 3 bases from V and 5 from J; bases not matched to a gene: 6. The CDR3 is made up of 14 amino acids. CDR3 protein: CSASASGTGDTQYF. The CDR3 region has the DNA TGCAGTGCTAGTGCTAGCGGGACTGGAGATACGCAGTATTTT.

In its sample, this clone was seen once. V usage is TRBV21-1 and J usage is TRBJ2-7; the table's TRBD2 call for D was not verified on the DNA. TRBV21-1 is an annotated pseudogene. The length of the CDR3 is 17 residues. CDR3 bases: TGTGCCAGCAGCAACTGCGCCGGCGGGGACTGGGGCTACGAGCAGTACTTC. Encoded protein: CASSNCAGGDWGYEQYF.

This clone was picked up one time. J is TRBJ2-1 and V is TRBV24-1, with 10 bases matching TRBD1. J lost 8 bases, V lost 1 base, and 1 base had no gene match. The germline CDR1 and CDR2 sequences are KGHDR and SFDVKD. The CDR3 sequence is 14 residues long. CDR3 loop: CATSDLGTGDEQFF. Here the CDR3 DNA reads TGTGCCACCAGTGATTTAGGGACAGGGGATGAGCAGTTCTTC.

The chain employs TRBV11-3 and TRBJ2-1; TRBD2 matches 7 bases. The CDR3 is made up of 17 amino acids. V dropped 4 bases and J dropped 2; count of bases not matched to a gene: 11. The germline V gene encodes CDR1 SGHNT and CDR2 YENEEA. The CDR3 nucleotides read TGTGCCAGCAGCTGGGACTATCGGAGGGGAACCTACAATGAGCAGTTCTTC. It is translated as CASSWDYRRGTYNEQFF.

The DNA of the CDR3 is TGTGCCAGCAGTTATGGGGGAGGGGATCAGCCCCAGCATTTT. The encoded protein is CASSYGGGDQPQHF. V and J are TRBV28 and TRBJ1-5; D possibly corresponds to TRBD1 (5 bases). Per germline, CDR1 MDHEN and CDR2 SYDVKM. V shed 4 bases and J shed 5 bases, with 12 bases lying between them. The CDR3 has 14 amino acids.

This clone occurred a few times. V and J are TRBV7-9 and TRBJ2-1; a weak D match, TRBD1 (6 bases). The germline gives CDR1 SEHNR, CDR2 FQNEAQ (reference sequence). V lost 3 bases and J lost 1, with 7 bases in between. CDR3 length: 14 amino acids. DNA of the CDR3: TGTGCCAGCAGCTTGACAGGTTCCTACAATGAGCAGTTCTTC. Its protein product is CASSLTGSYNEQFF.

The chain links TRBV5-1 to TRBJ2-2; TRBD2 matches at 9 bases. V lost 0 bases, J lost 4 bases, and 7 bases stayed unmatched. Germline V CDR1 and CDR2: SGHRS, YFSETQ. This CDR3 region has 17 residues. CDR3 residues: CASSLGPSGAPTGELFF. The CDR3 nucleotides are TGCGCCAGCAGCTTGGGCCCTAGCGGGGCACCCACCGGGGAGCTGTTTTTT. Combining the CDR3 with reference TRBV5-1 and TRBJ2-2 gives the whole variable domain KAGVTQTPRYLIKTRGQQVTLSCSPISGHRSVSWYQQTPGQGLQFLFEYFSETQRNKGNFPGRFSGRQFSNSRSEMNVSTLELGDSALYLCASSLGPSGAPTGELFFGEGSRLTVL.

J is TRBJ2-7 and V is TRBV7-8; 7 nucleotides align to TRBD1. The CDR3 runs to 13 residues. In germline, CDR1 is SGHVS, CDR2 FQNEAQ. V dropped 1 base and J dropped 6; count of bases not matched to a gene: 3. CDR3: CASSLVTGAEQYF. The CDR3 coding sequence is TGTGCCAGCAGCTTAGTCACAGGGGCCGAGCAGTACTTC.

This chain joins TRBV30 and TRBJ1-5; 7 bases align to TRBD1. The CDR3 runs to 16 residues. CDR1 is GTSNPN and CDR2 is SVGIG in the germline V gene (reference sequence). Losses at the gene ends were 0 bases for V and 5 bases for J; bases not matched to a gene: 10. For the CDR3, the DNA is TGTGCCTGGAGTGTACTGGGCAGGGGGAAGGATCAGCCCCAGCATTTT. Protein sequence: CAWSVLGRGKDQPQHF. Together with reference TRBV30 and TRBJ1-5, the CDR3 gives the full variable domain: SQTIHQWPATLVQPVGSPLSLECTVEGTSNPNLYWYRQAAGRGLQLLFYSVGIGQISSEVPQNLSASRPQDRQFILSSKKLLLSDSGFYLCAWSVLGRGKDQPQHFGDGTRLSIL.

This rearrangement joins TRBV7-6 to TRBJ1-6, with D perhaps TRBD1 (6 bases). CDR1 SGHVS and CDR2 FNYEAQ come from the germline V gene. The CDR3 is made up of 15 amino acids. With 0 bases removed from V and 7 bases from J, the gap between germline ends came to 10 bases. CDR3 nucleotide sequence: TGTGCCAGCAGCTTAGCGGGACATGGGAATTCACCCCTCCACTTT. Residues: CASSLAGHGNSPLHF.